The present T cell receptor (beta chain) was sequenced within a study of blood T cell repertoires in COVID-19. Study-level information: Italy, Spain and the United States were the sources of the convalescent and acute COVID-19 samples.

Profiling relied on immunoSEQ multiplex PCR, and the TCRdb table lists in-frame clones only, not all of them. This table has about 110,000 clones, roughly 88% appearing once. The table lists this clone with a count of one. The material sequenced was peripheral blood. The TCR was taken from a human donor in a cohort sampled during active COVID-19.

This chain's CDR3 is CASSFLTGDAVVQHF. The CDR3 DNA reads as TGTGCCAGCAGCTTTCTCACAGGGGATGCCGTAGTACAGCATTTT. J is TRBJ1-5 and V is TRBV5-5; TRBD1 matches at 7 bases. The CDR3 totals 15 residues. Germline trimming cut 2 bases from V and 13 bases from J; bases unmatched to any gene: 15. Germline lookup yields CDR1 SGHKS and CDR2 YYEKEE (reference sequence).